This TCR beta chain was sequenced in a study of siplizumab effects on memory and regulatory T cells. The germline V gene encodes CDR1 SQVTM and CDR2 ANQGSEA. Deletions cut 7 bases from V and 4 bases from J, with 11 bases between. CDR3 length: 12 amino acids. This clone was found once. Its antigen is unknown. Regarding the study as a whole: Naive T cells, seemingly more diverse than memory cells, seemed major alloresponse contributors. In the presence of siplizumab, alloreactive sequences traceable to unstimulated CD4+ memory cells were significantly reduced. Most alloreactive clones went unmapped to unstimulated subsets; only a minor fraction mapped.

Clones were read by immunoSEQ multiplex PCR, and TCRdb kept only the in-frame ones, dropping some. The table has about 100,000 clones, roughly 92% seen once. This chain joins TRBV29-1 and TRBJ2-1, with D possibly matching TRBD2 (6 bases). The source is a human donor in good health. Input material: Tregs sorted from blood. The CDR3 DNA reads as TGCAGCGGTTATAGCGGTTACAATGAGCAGTTCTTC. The encoded protein is CSGYSGYNEQFF.